A selection of T cell receptor beta chains follows, all from one sample in a study of blood T cell repertoires in COVID-19. Sequencing was performed with immunoSEQ multiplex PCR; in TCRdb, only in-frame clones are kept and a portion is missing. The sample holds roughly 390,000 clones, 85% seen once. Sequencing was carried out using peripheral blood. These receptor sequences come from a woman aged 18-30 years with acute or convalescent COVID-19. Both conserved end residues are part of each CDR3. The D gene is left open where the match is weak. Where a row states a size, it is once, few, many or the class of an expanded clone; other rows omit it.

TRBJ2-5	14	NA	once	TRBV18	CASSPQDSQETQYF	TGTGCCAGCTCACCACAAGACAGTCAGGAGACCCAGTACTTC
TRBJ2-2	15	TRBD2	NA	TRBV29-1	CSVEDWREGPGELFF	TGCAGCGTTGAGGATTGGCGGGAGGGCCCCGGGGAGCTGTTTTTT
TRBJ2-1	18	NA	NA	TRBV28	CASRGTPGGEGVGDEQFF	TGTGCCAGCAGAGGCACCCCCGGCGGGGAAGGAGTCGGAGATGAGCAGTTCTTC
TRBJ1-6	17	TRBD1	NA	TRBV5-5	CASSLTTGSSYNSPLHF	TGTGCCAGCAGCTTGACGACAGGGAGCTCCTATAATTCACCCCTCCACTTT
TRBJ1-6	13	NA	NA	TRBV12-3/TRBV12-4	CASSLYSNSPLHF	TGTGCCAGCAGTTTGTATAGTAATTCACCCCTCCACTTT
TRBJ2-2	20	TRBD1	NA	TRBV5-1	CASSLAQFSGGAPNTGELFF	TGCGCCAGCAGCTTGGCCCAGTTCTCAGGGGGCGCCCCGAACACCGGGGAGCTGTTTTTT
TRBJ2-5	16	NA	NA	TRBV6-2/TRBV6-3	CASSLFLAIEGETQYF	TGTGCCAGCAGTCTATTTTTGGCGATTGAGGGAGAGACCCAGTACTTC
TRBJ1-2	13	NA	NA	TRBV6-5	CASSYLNRGGYTF	TGTGCCAGCAGTTACCTGAACCGAGGTGGCTACACCTTC
TRBJ1-2	15	TRBD1	NA	TRBV29-1	CSVDRDRGPNYGYTF	TGCAGCGTTGACCGGGACAGGGGGCCAAACTATGGCTACACCTTC
TRBJ1-6	15	TRBD1	NA	TRBV6-6	CASSYSWDRGSPLHF	TGTGCCAGCAGTTACTCGTGGGACAGGGGTTCACCCCTCCACTTT
TRBJ2-5	16	TRBD2	NA	TRBV29-1	CSVVSRASGSFETQYF	TGCAGCGTTGTATCGAGGGCTAGCGGGAGCTTCGAGACCCAGTACTTC
TRBJ2-7	13	TRBD1	NA	TRBV27	CASTPGTGYEQYF	TGTGCCAGTACACCGGGGACAGGTTACGAGCAGTACTTC
TRBJ1-1	14	TRBD1	NA	TRBV5-6	CASSLGDRVYGAFF	TGTGCCAGCAGCTTAGGGGACAGGGTGTACGGAGCTTTCTTT
TRBJ1-5	16	TRBD1	NA	TRBV2	CASSEIVGQVGQPQHF	TGTGCCAGCAGTGAAATCGTGGGACAGGTAGGTCAGCCCCAGCATTTT
TRBJ1-1	16	TRBD1	NA	TRBV11-2	CASSLDPDRGPPEAFF	TGTGCCAGCAGCTTAGACCCGGACAGGGGCCCTCCTGAAGCTTTCTTT
TRBJ1-2	13	NA	NA	TRBV25-1	CASSDSGGYGYTF	TGTGCCAGCAGTGATTCCGGGGGATATGGCTACACCTTC
TRBJ2-3	16	NA	NA	TRBV7-8	CASSLGQGIRMDTQYF	TGTGCCAGCAGCTTAGGGCAGGGGATCAGGATGGATACGCAGTATTTT
TRBJ1-1	13	TRBD1	NA	TRBV11-1	CASTLRGDTEAFF	TGTGCCAGCACCCTCAGGGGGGACACTGAAGCTTTCTTT
TRBJ1-6	14	NA	NA	TRBV30	CAWSETTRNSPLHF	TGTGCCTGGAGCGAGACGACAAGGAATTCACCCCTCCACTTT
TRBJ2-7	14	TRBD1	NA	TRBV10-3	CAIAEGAGVGEQYF	TGTGCCATCGCTGAGGGGGCAGGGGTGGGCGAGCAGTACTTC
TRBJ1-5	14	NA	NA	TRBV6-2/TRBV6-3	CASSRDGLNQPQHF	TGTGCCAGCAGCCGAGACGGGTTAAATCAGCCCCAGCATTTT
TRBJ2-3	13	NA	NA	TRBV6-5	CASRRGGPDTQYF	TGTGCCAGCCGGAGGGGGGGCCCCGATACGCAGTATTTT
TRBJ2-1	15	TRBD1	NA	TRBV7-3	CASSSQGGSYNEQFF	TGTGCCAGCAGCTCTCAAGGGGGCAGCTACAATGAGCAGTTCTTC
TRBJ1-1	14	NA	once	TRBV6-1	CASSEVVGGTEAFF	TGTGCCAGCAGTGAAGTCGTGGGGGGCACTGAAGCTTTCTTT
TRBJ1-1	13	TRBD1	NA	TRBV6-5	CASMTGQRIEAFF	TGTGCCAGCATGACGGGACAGAGAATTGAAGCTTTCTTT
TRBJ1-6	15	NA	NA	TRBV27	CASSLRSTGDSPLHF	TGTGCCAGCAGTTTACGATCGACAGGAGACTCACCCCTCCACTTT
TRBJ2-7	14	TRBD1	NA	TRBV10-3	CAIGGTGSSYEQYF	TGTGCCATCGGGGGGACAGGGAGCTCCTACGAGCAGTACTTC
TRBJ2-7	12	NA	NA	TRBV2	CASTAGQGQQYF	TGTGCCAGCACCGCGGGCCAGGGGCAGCAGTACTTC
TRBJ1-6	15	NA	few	TRBV3-1/TRBV3-2	CASSQARGPSSPLHF	TGTGCCAGCAGCCAAGCGCGGGGTCCCAGTTCACCCCTCCACTTT
TRBJ1-3	16	NA	NA	TRBV19	CASMGLIAAGRNTIYF	TGTGCCAGTATGGGCCTAATCGCGGCGGGAAGAAACACCATATATTTT
TRBJ2-1	12	NA	NA	TRBV7-9	CASSFQANEQFF	TGTGCCAGCAGCTTCCAGGCCAATGAGCAGTTCTTC
TRBJ2-3	15	TRBD1	NA	TRBV6-5	CASSYGGQSTDTQYF	TGTGCCAGCAGTTACGGGGGACAGTCCACAGATACGCAGTATTTT
TRBJ2-1	15	TRBD2	NA	TRBV5-1	CASRASGDSYNEQFF	TGCGCCAGCAGGGCTAGCGGAGACTCCTACAATGAGCAGTTCTTC
TRBJ2-7	14	TRBD2	NA	TRBV9	CASSVEGLAEGQYF	TGTGCCAGCAGCGTAGAGGGACTAGCTGAGGGGCAGTACTTC
TRBJ2-3	15	TRBD1	NA	TRBV5-6	CASSLEGGDTDTQYF	TGTGCCAGCAGCTTGGAAGGGGGCGACACAGATACGCAGTATTTT
TRBJ2-5	14	TRBD2	NA	TRBV27	CATSGLAGGETQYF	TGTGCCACCTCGGGACTAGCGGGAGGAGAGACCCAGTACTTC
TRBJ1-1	13	NA	few	TRBV7-9	CASSLTAYTEAFF	TGTGCCAGCAGCTTGACAGCCTACACTGAAGCTTTCTTT
TRBJ2-6	15	NA	NA	TRBV5-4	CASSLVQSGANVLTF	TGTGCCAGCAGCTTGGTACAGTCCGGGGCCAACGTCCTGACTTTC
TRBJ2-7	13	NA	NA	TRBV2	CASIVLASYEQYF	TGTGCCAGCATAGTGCTAGCGTCTTACGAGCAGTACTTC
TRBJ2-3	17	TRBD2	NA	TRBV9	CASSVGLAGVGTDTQYF	TGTGCCAGCAGCGTAGGGTTAGCGGGGGTGGGTACAGATACGCAGTATTTT
TRBJ2-6	16	TRBD1	NA	TRBV6-5	CASSYYRGSGANVLTF	TGTGCCAGCAGTTATTACAGGGGTTCTGGGGCCAACGTCCTGACTTTC
TRBJ2-3	17	TRBD2	few	TRBV28	CASSSVYPSGGTDTQYF	TGTGCCAGCAGTTCCGTGTATCCTAGCGGGGGCACAGATACGCAGTATTTT
TRBJ1-4	14	TRBD1	NA	TRBV6-5	CASRLQGAWEKLFF	TGTGCCAGCAGACTACAGGGGGCTTGGGAAAAACTGTTTTTT
TRBJ2-3	16	NA	NA	TRBV5-1	CASSKPSLATTDTQYF	TGCGCCAGCAGCAAACCCTCGCTAGCGACAACAGATACGCAGTATTTT
TRBJ1-2	14	NA	few	TRBV4-2	CASSQDGTLGGYTF	TGTGCCAGCAGCCAAGATGGGACTCTGGGAGGCTACACCTTC
TRBJ1-5	12	NA	NA	TRBV12-3/TRBV12-4	CASRRGSQPQHF	TGTGCCAGCAGGAGAGGTAGTCAGCCCCAGCATTTT
TRBJ1-2	14	NA	NA	TRBV9	CASSVSTGNYGYTF	TGTGCCAGCAGCGTCAGTACAGGGAACTATGGCTACACCTTC
TRBJ2-5	14	NA	NA	TRBV9	CASSGSGVEETQYF	TGTGCCAGCAGTGGATCAGGGGTGGAAGAGACCCAGTACTTC
TRBJ1-2	20	TRBD1	NA	TRBV19	CASSIDPLGSRDRDLRSSTF	TGTGCCAGTAGTATAGACCCGCTCGGGTCCCGGGACAGGGACCTCAGAAGTTCCACCTTC
TRBJ2-1	13	NA	NA	TRBV7-8	CASSLDPDNEQFF	TGTGCCAGCAGCTTAGATCCAGACAATGAGCAGTTCTTC
TRBJ2-7	15	NA	NA	TRBV7-2	CASSLSSSRGYEQYF	TGTGCCAGCAGCTTGTCTTCCAGCAGGGGCTACGAGCAGTACTTC
TRBJ1-4	16	NA	few	TRBV14	CASSQDSGIGNEKLFF	TGTGCCAGCAGCCAAGATTCGGGGATTGGGAATGAAAAACTGTTTTTT
TRBJ1-1	14	TRBD1	NA	TRBV25-1	CASSKWTGGTEAFF	TGTGCCAGCAGTAAATGGACAGGGGGCACTGAAGCTTTCTTT
TRBJ2-5	16	TRBD2	NA	TRBV7-3	CASSLKPAREGETQYF	TGTGCCAGCAGCTTAAAGCCCGCGAGGGAGGGGGAGACCCAGTACTTC
TRBJ2-7	12	NA	NA	TRBV30	CACTPQTYEQYF	TGTGCCTGCACACCACAGACCTACGAGCAGTACTTC
TRBJ2-7	12	NA	NA	TRBV5-5	CASSFSSYEQYF	TGTGCCAGCAGCTTTTCGTCCTACGAGCAGTACTTC
TRBJ2-7	13	NA	NA	TRBV19	CASTEDSTYEQYF	TGTGCCAGTACAGAGGACAGTACCTACGAGCAGTACTTC